This T cell receptor (beta chain) came from a study of read filtering for tumor transcriptome and immune sequencing. Study-level background: Patients were approximately 18 male and some 15 female, mean age roughly 68 years, range about 45 to 85.

Molecular barcoded adaptors covering alpha/delta and beta/gamma chains were used on around 370 ng RNA. TCRdb used MiXCR to reprocess the reads, holding one entry per CDR3 protein. The sample carries 100,000 to 150,000 distinct CDR3 sequences, less than 15% recorded once. The table lists this clonotype with a few counts. The sequenced sample consisted of a population of CD138-negative cells sorted from bone marrow. The TCR originated in a donor older than 35 with multiple myeloma.

CDR3 residues: CASSPDRGRNQPQHF. CDR3 in DNA: TGTGCCAGCTCACCCGACAGGGGTCGAAATCAGCCCCAGCATTTT. V gene TRBV18 combines with J gene TRBJ1-5, with 8 bases that match TRBD1. The CDR3 contains 15 residues. Germline V gene sequence: CDR1 KGHSH, CDR2 LQKENI. Trimming removed 3 bases from V and 4 bases from J; junction bases left unmatched: 5.